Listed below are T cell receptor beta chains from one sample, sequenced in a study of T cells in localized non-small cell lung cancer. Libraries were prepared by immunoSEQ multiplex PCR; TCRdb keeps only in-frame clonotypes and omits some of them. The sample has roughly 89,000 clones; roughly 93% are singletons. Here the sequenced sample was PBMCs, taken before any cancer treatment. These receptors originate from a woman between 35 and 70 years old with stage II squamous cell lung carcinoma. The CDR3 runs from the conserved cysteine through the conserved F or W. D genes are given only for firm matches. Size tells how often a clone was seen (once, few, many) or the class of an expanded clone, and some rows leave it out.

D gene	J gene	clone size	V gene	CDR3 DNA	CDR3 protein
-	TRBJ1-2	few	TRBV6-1	TGTGCCAGCAGTGAAAGCCTTGGCTATGGCTACACCTTC	CASSESLGYGYTF
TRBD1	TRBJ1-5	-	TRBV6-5	TGTGCCAGCAGGATTTCGACAGGGCGGAATCAGCCCCAGCATTTT	CASRISTGRNQPQHF
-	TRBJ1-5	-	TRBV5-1	TGCGCCAGCAGCTTAGGGCTGGAGGGCAATCAGCCCCAGCATTTT	CASSLGLEGNQPQHF
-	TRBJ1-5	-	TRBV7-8	TGTGCCAGCGGGGACCAGGGAAGCCGCAATCAGCCCCAGCATTTT	CASGDQGSRNQPQHF
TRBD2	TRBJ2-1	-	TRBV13	TGTGCCAGCAGCTCCGGGACTAACGGGCACCAGTTCTTC	CASSSGTNGHQFF
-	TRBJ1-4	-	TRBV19	TGTGCCAGTAAAACCAGGGCCTTTGGGCCTGAAAAACTGTTTTTT	CASKTRAFGPEKLFF
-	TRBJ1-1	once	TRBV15	TGTGCCACCAGCAGAGTCGGGGGAAACACTGAAGCTTTCTTT	CATSRVGGNTEAFF
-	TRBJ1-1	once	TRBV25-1	TGTGCCAGCAGTCCCCCGCAGGGCAACACTGAAGCTTTCTTT	CASSPPQGNTEAFF
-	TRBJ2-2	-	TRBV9	TGTGCCAGCAGCCCCGGTGGTATTTCCGGGGAGCTGTTTTTT	CASSPGGISGELFF
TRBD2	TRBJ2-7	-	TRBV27	TGTGCCAGCAGTACCAGCGGGAGGGGGTACGAGCAGTACTTC	CASSTSGRGYEQYF
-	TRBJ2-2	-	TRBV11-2	TGTGCCAGCAGCTTAGGGGCCGGGGAGCTGTTTTTT	CASSLGAGELFF
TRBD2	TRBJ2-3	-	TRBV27	TGTGCCAGCAGGGGGGAGGGAAAAGGAGATACGCAGTATTTT	CASRGEGKGDTQYF
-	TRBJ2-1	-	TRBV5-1	TGCGCCAGCAGCCAACAAGTAGGGGACAATGAGCAGTTCTTC	CASSQQVGDNEQFF
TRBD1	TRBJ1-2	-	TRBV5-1	TGCGCCAGCAGCGCCGGACAGGGGACGGGTGGCTACACCTTC	CASSAGQGTGGYTF
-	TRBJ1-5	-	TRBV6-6	TGTGCCAGCAGCGGTAGTAGCAATCAGCCCCAGCATTTT	CASSGSSNQPQHF
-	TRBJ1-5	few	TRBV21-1	TGTGCCAGCAGCAAGGATGGACCTCCACTATATCAGCCCCAGCATTTT	CASSKDGPPLYQPQHF
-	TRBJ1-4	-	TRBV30	TGTGCCTTTCAGGGCGGATATGAAAAACTGTTTTTT	CAFQGGYEKLFF
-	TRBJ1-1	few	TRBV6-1	TGTGCCAGCAGTGAACCGAGTAAGTCGGTCACTGAAGCTTTCTTT	CASSEPSKSVTEAFF
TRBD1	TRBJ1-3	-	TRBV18	TGTGCCAGCTCACCAACCGGACAGGGTATCACTGGAAACACCATATATTTT	CASSPTGQGITGNTIYF
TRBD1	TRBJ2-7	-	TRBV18	TGTGCCAGCTCACAGGGACAGGGCTACGAGCAGTACTTC	CASSQGQGYEQYF
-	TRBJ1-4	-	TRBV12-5	TGTGCTAGTGCTTGGGGTGAGGGTGAAAAACTGTTTTTT	CASAWGEGEKLFF
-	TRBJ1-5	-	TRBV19	TGTGCCACTCTCCCCTCGAACTCCAATCAGCCCCAGCATTTT	CATLPSNSNQPQHF
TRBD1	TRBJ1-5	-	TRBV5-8	TGTGCCAGCAGCTTACTCCGACAGGGAGGCAATCAGCCCCAGCATTTT	CASSLLRQGGNQPQHF
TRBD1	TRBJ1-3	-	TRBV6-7	TGTGCCAGCGGAACGATCCGGGACAGGGGCTCTGGAAACACCATATATTTT	CASGTIRDRGSGNTIYF
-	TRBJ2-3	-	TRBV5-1	TGCGCCAGCAGCTTGGCTGAATATAGCACAGATACGCAGTATTTT	CASSLAEYSTDTQYF
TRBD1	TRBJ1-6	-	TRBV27	TGTGCCAGCAGTTTATCGAGGGGGCCAAGGGGCAAGTATAATTCACCCCTCCACTTT	CASSLSRGPRGKYNSPLHF
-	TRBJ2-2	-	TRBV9	TGTGCCAGCAGCCCTCGCAGTAATGGAAACGGGGAGCTGTTTTTT	CASSPRSNGNGELFF
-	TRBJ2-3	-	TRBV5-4	TGTGCCAGCAGCTTCGGACAGAAGGTAGATACGCAGTATTTT	CASSFGQKVDTQYF
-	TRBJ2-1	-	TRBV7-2	TGTGCCAGCAGCTCCCTTTATGAGCAGTTCTTC	CASSSLYEQFF
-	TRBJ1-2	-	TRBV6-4	TGTGCCAGCAGTCCAGGGGTAGCTAACTATGGCTACACCTTC	CASSPGVANYGYTF
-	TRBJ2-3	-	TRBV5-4	TGTGCCAGCAGCTTGGAAGCTGGTGGCTTGGATACGCAGTATTTT	CASSLEAGGLDTQYF
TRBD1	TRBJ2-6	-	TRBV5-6	TGTGCCAGCAGCCGACAGGGAAAGTCTGGGGCCAACGTCCTGACTTTC	CASSRQGKSGANVLTF
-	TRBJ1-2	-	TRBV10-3	TGTGCCATCAGTGAGGGCATCCCCGCGGACTATGGCTACACCTTC	CAISEGIPADYGYTF
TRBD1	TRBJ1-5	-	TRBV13	TGTGCCAGCAGCTTAGAGGGACAGGGGGCCCCTCAGCCCCAGCATTTT	CASSLEGQGAPQPQHF
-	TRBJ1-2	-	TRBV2	TGTGCCAGCAGTGATGTGGGGGGGGCAAACTATGGCTACACCTTC	CASSDVGGANYGYTF
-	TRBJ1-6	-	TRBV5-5	TGTGCCAGCAGCTTGGTAGGGGGGGGTCAGTCACCCCTCCACTTT	CASSLVGGGQSPLHF
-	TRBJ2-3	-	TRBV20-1	TGCAGTTCCAACTCAGGAAATACGCAGTATTTT	CSSNSGNTQYF
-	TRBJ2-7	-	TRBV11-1	TGTGCCAGCAGCCCCAAGACGGCCTACGAGCAGTACTTC	CASSPKTAYEQYF
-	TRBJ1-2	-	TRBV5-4	TGTGCCAGCAGCTTGGTAATTAACTATGGCTACACCTTC	CASSLVINYGYTF
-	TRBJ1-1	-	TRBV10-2	TGCGCCAGCAGTGAGACCCGGGCCCCCGGGGCTGAAGCTTTCTTT	CASSETRAPGAEAFF
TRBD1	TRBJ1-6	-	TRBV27	TGTGCCAGCAGTCCCCCGGGACAGGGGCTTTCACCCCTCCACTTT	CASSPPGQGLSPLHF
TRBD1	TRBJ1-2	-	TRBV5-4	TGTGCCAGCTCGACAGGGACCAGTGGCTACACCTTC	CASSTGTSGYTF
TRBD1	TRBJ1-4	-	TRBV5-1	TGCGCCAGCAGCGAGTCGGGACAGGGTGGTGAAAAACTGTTTTTT	CASSESGQGGEKLFF
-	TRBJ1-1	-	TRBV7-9	TGTGCCAGCAGCCCCCAACAGGGTACATTTTTGCACACTGAAGCTTTCTTT	CASSPQQGTFLHTEAFF
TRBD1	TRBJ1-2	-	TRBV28	TGTGCCAGCAGTTTGAGGCATCAGGACCCCCTGACAGGGTCCTACTATGGCTACACCTTC	CASSLRHQDPLTGSYYGYTF